This entry lists 20 T cell receptor beta chains sequenced from one sample in a study of graft-versus-host responses after intestinal transplantation. Assay: immunoSEQ multiplex PCR; the TCRdb copy retains only in-frame clones and omits some. The data show tens of thousands of clones, about 85% seen once. This sample comprised PBMCs, obtained around 62 weeks after intestinal transplantation. All receptors come from a human patient who received an intestinal transplant, so some T cells may come from the graft donor.

This clone was found a few times. J is TRBJ2-3 and V is TRBV7-6; tentatively, D is TRBD1 or TRBD2 (6 bases each). Trimming removed 3 bases at V and 4 bases at J, with 14 bases between. Germline V gene data show CDR1 as SGHVS and CDR2 as FNYEAQ. The CDR3 length is 15 residues. CDR3 region: CASSLWGARADTQYF. CDR3 nucleotides: TGTGCCAGCAGCTTGTGGGGGGCGAGGGCAGATACGCAGTATTTT.

The CDR3 DNA reads as TGTGCCAGCAGCTTAGAGGCGGGAGGGCCCTACGAGCAGTACTTC. Encoded protein: CASSLEAGGPYEQYF. The V and J genes are TRBV11-1 and TRBJ2-7, with 9 bases identical to TRBD2. CDR1 is SGHAT, CDR2 FQDESV, per germline (reference sequence). V trimming: 1 base; J trimming: 2 bases; junction bases outside the gene matches: 3. This CDR3 is 15 amino acids long.

This chain links TRBV4-3 with TRBJ1-4; no clear D gene. The CDR3 totals 13 residues. Germline lookup yields CDR1 LGHNA and CDR2 YSLEER. Trimming stripped 0 bases from V and 4 bases from J, with 3 bases between. CDR3 coding DNA: TGCGCCAGCAGCCAAGAATATAATGAAAAACTGTTTTTT. Translation gives CASSQEYNEKLFF.

This clone showed up just a few times. The genes are TRBV19 and TRBJ2-1; TRBD2 aligns across 15 bases. Germline V gives CDR1 LNHDA, CDR2 SQIVND (reference sequence). V was clipped by 7 bases and J by 3 bases; unmatched bases: 7. The CDR3 consists of 17 residues. CDR3 sequence: CASKGLAGGDFYNEQFF. The CDR3 nucleotides read TGTGCCAGTAAGGGACTAGCGGGGGGCGACTTCTACAATGAGCAGTTCTTC.

This clone showed up just a few times. V and J are TRBV4-1 and TRBJ1-1; D is perhaps TRBD1 (6 bases). The CDR3 consists of 15 residues. V lost 2 bases and J lost 5, with 15 bases in between. The germline gives CDR1 MGHRA, CDR2 YSYEKL. The DNA of the CDR3 is TGCGCCAGCAGCCAACACACACAGGGTTTGACTGAAGCTTTCTTT. Its protein is CASSQHTQGLTEAFF.

The chain couples TRBV5-1 to TRBJ2-7; TRBD1 agrees at 8 bases. Germline V CDR1 and CDR2: SGHRS, YFSETQ. This CDR3 is built from 15 residues. V shed 0 bases and J 3 bases; nucleotides not matched to a gene: 5. The CDR3 bases are TGCGCCAGCAGCTTGGGGTATGGGACAGGCTACGAGCAGTACTTC. It encodes CASSLGYGTGYEQYF.

This sequence joins TRBV6-5 and TRBJ2-7; D is possibly TRBD2 (7 bases). There are 13 residues in the CDR3. From germline, CDR1 is MNHEY and CDR2 SVGAGI. V dropped 5 bases and J dropped 6 bases, with 14 bases sitting between them. As DNA, the CDR3 is TGTGCCAGCAGTGAATTGGGGGGGCCCGAGCAGTACTTC. This translates into CASSELGGPEQYF.

This clone was found once. The rearrangement uses TRBV7-9 and TRBJ2-7, with 8 bases fitting TRBD1. Germline assignment: CDR1 SEHNR and CDR2 FQNEAQ (reference sequence). The CDR3 consists of 13 residues. With V trimmed by 11 bases and J by 0 bases, 6 bases remained unmatched. The CDR3 DNA is TGTGCCTGTGGGACAGGACTCTCCTACGAGCAGTACTTC. Translation: CACGTGLSYEQYF.

The rearrangement links TRBV5-6 to TRBJ2-7; D may match TRBD1 or TRBD2 (5 bases each). This CDR3 region has 13 residues. Germline V gene sequence: CDR1 SGHDT, CDR2 YYEEEE. The V and J ends lost 3 bases and 3 bases respectively, with 10 bases between them. CDR3 in DNA: TGTGCCAGCAGCTCGGGGCGGCTCTACGAGCAGTACTTC. Translation gives CASSSGRLYEQYF.

The rearrangement joins TRBV30 to TRBJ2-7, with 7 bases lining up with TRBD2. J gave up 3 bases and V 1 base, and 0 bases lay outside the gene matches. The CDR3 is 12 amino acids. The germline CDR1 and CDR2 sequences are GTSNPN and SVGIG (reference sequence). DNA for the CDR3: TGTGCCTGGAGTGGGACTAGCTACGAGCAGTACTTC. It encodes CAWSGTSYEQYF. Full variable domain (missing parts from reference TRBV30 and TRBJ2-7): SQTIHQWPATLVQPVGSPLSLECTVEGTSNPNLYWYRQAAGRGLQLLFYSVGIGQISSEVPQNLSASRPQDRQFILSSKKLLLSDSGFYLCAWSGTSYEQYFGPGTRLTVT.

V usage is TRBV28 and J usage is TRBJ2-2; D remains ambiguous. The germline gives CDR1 MDHEN, CDR2 SYDVKM. Trimming pared 0 bases from V and 7 bases from J, leaving 3 bases between. The CDR3 contains 12 residues. CDR3 nucleotides: TGTGCCAGCAGTTTATGGGGCGGGGAGCTGTTTTTT. This encodes CASSLWGGELFF.

This chain uses TRBV28 with TRBJ2-7; maybe TRBD1 (5 bases). The CDR3 is made up of 12 amino acids. Deletions cut 4 bases from V and 6 bases from J, with 10 bases between. CDR1 and CDR2 from the germline V gene are MDHEN and SYDVKM. CDR3: CASSSQGSEQYF. CDR3 bases: TGTGCCAGCAGTTCCCAGGGTAGCGAGCAGTACTTC.

This clone was recorded only once. The V and J genes are TRBV21-1 and TRBJ1-2. TRBV21-1 is tagged as a pseudogene. CDR3 length equals 13 residues. The CDR3 region has the DNA TGTGCCAGCAGCAAGTCGGATATCTATGGCTACATCTTC. Its translation is CASSKSDIYGYIF.

This sequence joins TRBV30 and TRBJ1-1; no firm D call. The CDR3 consists of 15 residues. Deletions cut 3 bases from V and 0 bases from J, with 14 bases between. Germline V gene data show CDR1 as GTSNPN and CDR2 as SVGIG (reference sequence). The CDR3 DNA is TGTGCCTGGAGCGTTGCTGTTGGTTTGAACACTGAAGCTTTCTTT. Encoded protein: CAWSVAVGLNTEAFF.

This chain uses TRBV5-4 with TRBJ1-6; the D gene is possibly TRBD1 (5 bases). The CDR3 contains 15 residues. V dropped 2 bases and J dropped 9 bases, with 15 bases sitting between them. Germline CDR1 and CDR2: SGHNT and YYREEE (reference sequence). This chain's CDR3 is CASSFTGPGGSPLHF. The CDR3 DNA follows: TGTGCCAGCAGCTTTACAGGCCCTGGCGGTTCACCCCTCCACTTT.

This chain connects TRBV19 to TRBJ2-7, with 10 bases identical to TRBD1. This CDR3 is built from 14 residues. Germline CDR1 and CDR2: LNHDA and SQIVND (reference sequence). V was clipped by 6 bases and J by 7 bases; unmatched bases: 9. CDR3 nucleotide sequence: TGTGCCAGTAGCTTGGACAGGGGGACGAGAGAGCAGTACTTC. This translates into CASSLDRGTREQYF.

This rearrangement joins TRBV6-1 to TRBJ1-1, with D possibly being TRBD1 (5 bases). V was shortened by 6 bases and J by 7 bases, with 18 bases between the two germline ends. This CDR3 is built from 14 residues. Germline-derived CDR1 and CDR2 are MNHNS and SASEGT. The CDR3 DNA follows: TGTGCCAGCAGGCTGACCCCCGCCGGGGGTGAAGCTTTCTTT. It translates to CASRLTPAGGEAFF.

The J gene is TRBJ2-7, the V gene TRBV11-1; D is ambiguous. This CDR3 is 12 amino acids long. V lost 5 bases, J lost 2 bases, and 7 bases lay in between. From germline, CDR1 is SGHAT and CDR2 FQDESV (reference sequence). CDR3 loop: CASSPDTYEQYF. CDR3 in DNA: TGTGCCAGCAGCCCCGACACCTACGAGCAGTACTTC.

The J gene is TRBJ1-2, the V gene TRBV2, with 10 bases aligning to TRBD1. CDR3 size: 13 residues. Germline assignment: CDR1 SNHLY and CDR2 FYNNEI. Trimming cost V 4 bases and J 7 bases; bases outside gene matches: 3. Written as DNA, the CDR3 is TGTGCCAGCAGTGGGACAGGGGGGTTTGGCTACACCTTC. This codes for CASSGTGGFGYTF.

The chain is built from TRBV28 and TRBJ2-2; possible D gene TRBD1, 6 bases. Trimming stripped 4 bases from V and 2 bases from J, with 20 bases between. The CDR3 totals 18 residues. Germline CDR1 is MDHEN and CDR2 is SYDVKM. The CDR3 protein is CASSSIHFTGKNTGELFF. In DNA, the CDR3 is TGTGCCAGCAGTTCAATACACTTCACAGGGAAAAACACCGGGGAGCTGTTTTTT.